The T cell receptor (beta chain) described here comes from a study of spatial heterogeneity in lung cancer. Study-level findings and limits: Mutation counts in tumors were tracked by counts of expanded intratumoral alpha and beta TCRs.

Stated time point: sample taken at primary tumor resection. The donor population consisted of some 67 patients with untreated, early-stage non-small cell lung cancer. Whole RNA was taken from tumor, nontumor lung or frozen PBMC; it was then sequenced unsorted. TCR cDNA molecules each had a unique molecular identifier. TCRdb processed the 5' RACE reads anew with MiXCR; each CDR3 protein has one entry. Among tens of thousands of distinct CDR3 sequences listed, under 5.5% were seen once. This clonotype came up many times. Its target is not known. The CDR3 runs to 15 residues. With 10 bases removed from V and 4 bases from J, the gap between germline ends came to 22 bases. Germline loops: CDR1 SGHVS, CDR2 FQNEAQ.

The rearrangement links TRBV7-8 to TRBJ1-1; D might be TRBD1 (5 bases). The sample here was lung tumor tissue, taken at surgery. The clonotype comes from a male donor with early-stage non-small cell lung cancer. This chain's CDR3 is CATKQKPQGSTEAFF. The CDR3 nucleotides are TGTGCCACCAAACAAAAACCCCAGGGATCCACTGAAGCTTTCTTT.